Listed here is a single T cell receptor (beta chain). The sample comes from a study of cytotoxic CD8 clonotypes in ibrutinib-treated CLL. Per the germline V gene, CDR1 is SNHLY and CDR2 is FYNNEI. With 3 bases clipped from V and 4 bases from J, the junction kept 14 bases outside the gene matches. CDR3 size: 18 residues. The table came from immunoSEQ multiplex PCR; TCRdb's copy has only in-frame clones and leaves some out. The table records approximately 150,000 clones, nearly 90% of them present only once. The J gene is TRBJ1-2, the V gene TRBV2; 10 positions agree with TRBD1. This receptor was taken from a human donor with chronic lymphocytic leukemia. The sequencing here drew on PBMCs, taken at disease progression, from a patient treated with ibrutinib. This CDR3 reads CASSDYWGDRGLGYGYTF. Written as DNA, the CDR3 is TGTGCCAGCAGTGACTACTGGGGAGACAGGGGGCTTGGCTATGGCTACACCTTC.